This is a list of T cell receptor beta chains from one sample in a study of regulatory T cells. Profiled with immunoSEQ multiplex PCR; TCRdb holds only in-frame clones, not every one. The table lists roughly 2,500 clones, under 95% of them singletons. Sequenced sample: CD4+ Tregs sorted from blood. Receptors were obtained from a child aged 5 to 17 with CD3G deficiency. Each CDR3 is given with its conserved first and last residue. The D gene is left open where the match is weak. For some rows the clone size is stated as once, few or many, or as a class when expanded; others skip it.

TRBV6-1	.	.	TRBJ1-1	CASSEQGFEAFF	TGTGCCAGCAGTGAACAGGGTTTCGAAGCCTTCTTT
TRBV6-1	.	.	TRBJ1-5	CASSETLPPPGQPQHF	TGTGCCAGCAGTGAAACCTTACCTCCACCGGGTCAGCCCCAGCATTTT
TRBV6-6	.	.	TRBJ1-2	CASSYPLASGYTF	TGTGCCAGCAGTTACCCCCTGGCGAGTGGCTACACCTTC
TRBV7-9	.	TRBD2	TRBJ2-1	CASSLGLAGKGEQFF	TGTGCCAGCAGCTTGGGACTAGCGGGAAAGGGAGAGCAGTTCTTC
TRBV23-1	.	TRBD2	TRBJ2-3	CASSHSDRTSGRAIGSTDTQYF	TGCGCCAGCAGTCACTCCGACCGGACTAGCGGGAGGGCCATCGGGAGCACAGATACGCAGTATTTT
TRBV28	.	.	TRBJ2-3	CASSSGQFRQYF	TGTGCCAGCAGCTCCGGACAGTTCCGGCAGTATTTT
TRBV6-1	once	TRBD2	TRBJ2-7	CASSELTSGRASSYEQYF	TGTGCCAGCAGTGAACTAACTAGCGGGCGTGCCAGCTCCTACGAGCAGTACTTC
TRBV7-9	.	TRBD1	TRBJ1-4	CASSRQGARGEKLFF	TGTGCCAGCAGCCGACAGGGGGCCCGGGGGGAAAAACTGTTTTTT
TRBV13	.	.	TRBJ1-1	CASSSRNGVAFF	TGTGCCAGCAGCTCTCGGAACGGAGTGGCTTTCTTT
TRBV6-1	.	.	TRBJ2-7	CATTSGVAGPYEQYF	TGTGCCACGACTTCGGGGGTAGCAGGGCCCTACGAGCAGTACTTC
TRBV7-6	.	TRBD1	TRBJ2-1	CASSLGQGAGNEQFF	TGTGCCAGCAGCTTAGGACAGGGGGCCGGCAATGAGCAGTTCTTC
TRBV6-1	.	TRBD2	TRBJ2-2	CASSDPGFALAGARTGELFF	TGTGCCAGCAGTGACCCAGGTTTCGCCCTAGCGGGAGCTCGGACCGGGGAGCTGTTTTTT
TRBV5-1	.	TRBD1	TRBJ2-7	CASSRGQGRYEQYF	TGCGCCAGCAGCCGGGGACAGGGGAGGTACGAGCAGTACTTC
TRBV6-6	.	.	TRBJ1-1	CASIQGEVTNTEAFF	TGTGCCAGCATCCAGGGAGAGGTGACGAACACTGAAGCTTTCTTT
TRBV9	.	.	TRBJ2-1	CASSPITYYDSYNEQFF	TGTGCCAGCAGCCCCATTACCTACTATGACTCCTACAATGAGCAGTTCTTC
TRBV28	.	.	TRBJ2-1	CASSFSRAGGGYNEQFF	TGTGCCAGCAGTTTTAGCCGCGCGGGTGGGGGTTACAATGAGCAGTTCTTC
TRBV7-9	.	TRBD2	TRBJ2-7	CASSLAGGYEQYF	TGTGCCAGCAGCTTAGCGGGAGGGTACGAGCAGTACTTC
TRBV28	.	TRBD2	TRBJ2-1	CASSLGTSGRRNEQFF	TGTGCCAGCAGTTTAGGGACTAGCGGGAGGAGGAATGAGCAGTTCTTC
TRBV6-6	once	.	TRBJ1-2	CASSYSRSYGYTF	TGTGCCAGCAGTTACTCGCGGAGCTATGGCTACACCTTC
TRBV27	.	TRBD1	TRBJ1-2	CASKTGKGGYTF	TGTGCCAGCAAGACAGGGAAGGGTGGCTACACCTTC
TRBV6-6	.	.	TRBJ2-3	CASSPGFHTDTQYF	TGTGCCAGCAGTCCAGGGTTCCACACAGATACGCAGTATTTT
TRBV6-1	.	.	TRBJ2-1	CASSEAPAGRQFF	TGTGCCAGCAGTGAAGCGCCGGCGGGACGGCAGTTCTTC
TRBV6-1	.	TRBD1	TRBJ1-2	CASSHRDSSAYTF	TGTGCCAGCAGCCACCGGGACAGCTCTGCCTACACCTTC
TRBV10-3	once	TRBD1	TRBJ2-7	CAISEGQGAYEQYF	TGTGCCATCAGTGAAGGGCAGGGGGCCTACGAGCAGTACTTC
TRBV6-6	.	TRBD2	TRBJ2-1	CASSSGTSGRGQFF	TGTGCCAGCAGTTCCGGGACTAGCGGGAGAGGGCAGTTCTTC
TRBV7-9	.	.	TRBJ2-7	CASSFSGGEQYF	TGTGCCAGCAGCTTCTCGGGCGGCGAGCAGTACTTC
TRBV19	.	TRBD1	TRBJ1-1	CASRYRGVNTEAFF	TGTGCCAGTCGATACAGGGGGGTCAACACTGAAGCTTTCTTT
TRBV28	.	TRBD2	TRBJ2-1	CASSSYVAGVGLNEQFF	TGTGCCAGCAGTTCTTATGTAGCGGGAGTAGGGCTCAATGAGCAGTTCTTC
TRBV7-8	.	TRBD2	TRBJ2-6	CASSSRLAGVGANVLTF	TGTGCCAGCAGCTCCCGACTAGCGGGAGTTGGGGCCAACGTCCTGACTTTC
TRBV7-9	.	.	TRBJ2-2	CASSSRGTGELFF	TGTGCCAGCAGCTCGAGGGGCACCGGGGAGCTGTTTTTT
TRBV19	large	TRBD2	TRBJ2-7	CASSKTSGLAYEQYF	TGTGCCAGTAGTAAAACCTCGGGACTAGCCTACGAGCAGTACTTC
TRBV28	.	.	TRBJ2-1	CASSSRQVYYNEQFF	TGTGCCAGCAGTTCCCGACAGGTTTACTACAATGAGCAGTTCTTC
TRBV28	.	.	TRBJ2-3	CASSSYRGSGSTDTQYF	TGTGCCAGCAGTTCATACAGGGGAAGCGGGAGCACAGATACGCAGTATTTT
TRBV6-1	.	.	TRBJ1-2	CASTLKGFYGYTF	TGTGCCAGCACCTTAAAGGGGTTCTATGGCTACACCTTC
TRBV6-1	.	TRBD2	TRBJ2-3	CASSDSGSKSDTQYF	TGTGCCAGCAGTGATAGCGGGAGTAAATCAGATACGCAGTATTTT
TRBV6-1	.	.	TRBJ1-1	CASSDFFSIGPEAFF	TGTGCCAGCAGTGATTTTTTCTCTATTGGTCCTGAAGCTTTCTTT
TRBV9	.	.	TRBJ2-7	CASSAHLNGEQYF	TGTGCCAGCAGCGCTCACCTAAATGGCGAGCAGTACTTC
TRBV30	once	.	TRBJ1-1	CAWSEGRTTEAFF	TGTGCCTGGAGCGAGGGACGGACTACTGAAGCTTTCTTT
TRBV10-3	.	TRBD2	TRBJ2-1	CAISESESGGSYNEQFF	TGTGCCATCAGTGAGTCCGAGAGCGGGGGCTCCTACAATGAGCAGTTCTTC
TRBV28	.	TRBD1	TRBJ1-1	CASSPIDRGEAFF	TGTGCCAGCAGTCCCATTGACAGGGGTGAAGCTTTCTTT
TRBV28	.	.	TRBJ1-1	CASSTPKQGRNTEAFF	TGTGCCAGCAGTACCCCCAAACAGGGCCGGAACACTGAAGCTTTCTTT
TRBV21-1	.	.	TRBJ2-1	CASSIRGLVCNEQFF	TGTGCCAGCAGCATTCGGGGACTAGTATGCAATGAGCAGTTCTTC
TRBV28	.	.	TRBJ1-1	CASSRVLNTEAFF	TGTGCCAGCAGTCGGGTCCTGAACACTGAAGCTTTCTTT
TRBV10-3	.	.	TRBJ1-2	CAISQDATGGYTF	TGTGCCATCAGTCAGGACGCCACGGGGGGCTACACCTTC
TRBV6-1	once	.	TRBJ1-1	CATREYFEAFF	TGTGCCACCCGGGAGTATTTTGAAGCTTTCTTT
TRBV28	.	.	TRBJ1-5	CASSLGAGPSQPQHF	TGTGCCAGCAGTTTGGGGGCAGGGCCCAGTCAGCCCCAGCATTTT
TRBV7-8	.	.	TRBJ2-5	CASSPKWGPKETQYF	TGTGCCAGCAGCCCTAAGTGGGGCCCAAAAGAGACCCAGTACTTC
TRBV7-2	once	TRBD1	TRBJ2-1	CASSNYRYGGTGGENEQFF	TGTGCCAGCAGCAACTACCGTTACGGCGGGACAGGGGGCGAAAATGAGCAGTTCTTC
TRBV18	.	.	TRBJ2-3	CASSPISADTQYF	TGTGCCAGCTCACCAATTAGCGCAGATACGCAGTATTTT
TRBV19	.	.	TRBJ2-1	CASSPRGKSFYNEQFF	TGTGCCAGTAGTCCCCGGGGGAAATCTTTCTACAATGAGCAGTTCTTC
TRBV20-1	.	.	TRBJ2-1	CSAVLNNEQFF	TGCAGTGCTGTCCTAAACAATGAGCAGTTCTTC
TRBV5-1	.	.	TRBJ2-7	CASSSHWGNEQYF	TGCGCCAGCAGCTCTCACTGGGGGAACGAGCAGTACTTC
TRBV19	once	TRBD1	TRBJ1-2	CASSRQGATRDGYTF	TGTGCCAGTAGCAGACAGGGGGCAACGCGTGATGGCTACACCTTC